The sequence of this T cell receptor beta chain was determined in a study of blood T cell repertoires in COVID-19. CDR1 is MGHDK, CDR2 SYGVNS, per germline. V shed 3 bases, J shed 6 bases, and the junction held 7 bases outside the gene matches. The CDR3 totals 16 residues. The assay was immunoSEQ multiplex PCR, and TCRdb's table has in-frame clones only and misses some. The sample holds 220,000 or so clones, roughly 75% seen once. The chain recombines TRBV25-1 with TRBJ2-1; 11 bases agree with TRBD1. Input material: peripheral blood. The TCR comes from a woman in her 70s with acute or convalescent COVID-19. For the CDR3, the DNA is TGTGCCAGCAGTGAGGCACCGGGACAGGGGGGCAATGAGCAGTTCTTC. The encoded protein is CASSEAPGQGGNEQFF.